This T cell receptor beta chain is drawn from a study of CD8+ T cells in alopecia areata. Whole-study findings and limits: Clonality in lesional scalp, especially alopecia totalis/universalis, exceeded that of normal scalp.

In the case of this clone: Its antigen is undetermined.

Extraction and reverse transcription of RNA yielded cDNA as the sequencing template. Only in-frame clones appear in the TCRdb table, and some are missing; sequencing was by immunoSEQ multiplex PCR. The sample comprises roughly 180,000 clones, about three fifths of which are singletons, and approximately 3.5% rests with the top ten. The treatment: oral pan-JAK inhibitor, 5-10 mg twice daily. From alopecia areata patients, lesional scalp punch biopsies and peripheral blood were collected. V gave up 0 bases and J gave up 3 bases, with 11 bases separating them. The CDR3 is 15 residues long. Germline V lookup: CDR1 GTSNPN, CDR2 SVGIG (reference sequence).

This TCR was recovered from a human donor with alopecia areata. The J gene is TRBJ1-4, the V gene TRBV30; D perhaps matches TRBD1 (5 bases). This specimen consisted of CD4+ T cells sorted from blood, obtained at week 4, from a patient treated with tofacitinib. The CDR3 nucleotides read TGTGCCTGGAGTGTGGGGAGGGGTTCTAATGAAAAACTGTTTTTT. This gives the protein CAWSVGRGSNEKLFF.